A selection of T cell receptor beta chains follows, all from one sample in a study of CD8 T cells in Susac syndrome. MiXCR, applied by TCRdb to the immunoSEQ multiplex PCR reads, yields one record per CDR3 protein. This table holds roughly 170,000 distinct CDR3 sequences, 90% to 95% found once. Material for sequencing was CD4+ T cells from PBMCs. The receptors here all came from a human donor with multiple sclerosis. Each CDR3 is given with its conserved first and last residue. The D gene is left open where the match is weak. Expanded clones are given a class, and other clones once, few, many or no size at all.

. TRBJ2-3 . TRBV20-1 TGCAGTGCTCCCATCTCGGGAAGGGCGGGAGATACGCAGTATTTT CSAPISGRAGDTQYF
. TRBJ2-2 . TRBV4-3 TGCGCCAGCAGCCAAGCCCGTAACACCGGGGAGCTGTTTTTT CASSQARNTGELFF
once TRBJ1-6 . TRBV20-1 TGCAGTGCCAACGGGGGGAAGCGGCAAAATTCACCCCTCCACTTT CSANGGKRQNSPLHF
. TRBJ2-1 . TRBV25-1 TGTGCCAGCAGTGGGATAGATCGGAATGAGCAGTTCTTC CASSGIDRNEQFF
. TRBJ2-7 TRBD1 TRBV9 TGTGCCAGCAGCGTTACCGGGACAGGGGGCCACGAGCAGTACTTC CASSVTGTGGHEQYF
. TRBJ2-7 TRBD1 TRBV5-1 TGCGCCAGCAGCGTTGGGACAGCCTACGAGCAGTACTTC CASSVGTAYEQYF
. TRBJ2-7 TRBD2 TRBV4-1 TGCGCCAGCAGCCAGATCTCTATAGGACTAGCGGGGAGCTCCTACGAGCAGTACTTC CASSQISIGLAGSSYEQYF
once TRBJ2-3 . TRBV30 TGTGCCTGGGCAGGGAGCTATGGCACAGATACGCAGTATTTT CAWAGSYGTDTQYF
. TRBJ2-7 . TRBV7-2 TGTGCCAGCAGCTTAAGCATGGGGGTCGGGTACGAGCAGTACTTC CASSLSMGVGYEQYF
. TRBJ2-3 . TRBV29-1 TGCAGCGCAAAGTCAGGGGGCACAGATACGCAGTATTTT CSAKSGGTDTQYF
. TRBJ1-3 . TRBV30 TGTGCCTGGAGCGGACGGATTGGAAACACCATATATTTT CAWSGRIGNTIYF
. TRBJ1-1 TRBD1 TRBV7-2 TGTGCCAGCAGACGAAGGACAGGATTCATGAACACTGAAGCTTTCTTT CASRRRTGFMNTEAFF
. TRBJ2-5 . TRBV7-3 TGTGCCAGCAGCTTAAGCGGACGAGGCGTAATGGAGACCCAGTACTTC CASSLSGRGVMETQYF
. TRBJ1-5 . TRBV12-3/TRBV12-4 TGTGCCAGCAGTTTATCTCAGGGTGGGTATCAGCCCCAGCATTTT CASSLSQGGYQPQHF
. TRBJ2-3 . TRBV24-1 TGTGCCACCAGTGATTATGATACGCAGTATTTT CATSDYDTQYF
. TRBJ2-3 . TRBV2 TGTGCCAGCAGTGGACTAGTTAGCACAGATACGCAGTATTTT CASSGLVSTDTQYF
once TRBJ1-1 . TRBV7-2 TGTGCCAGCAGCTTAGAGGACGTGGGAGGGGGCACTGAAGCTTTCTTT CASSLEDVGGGTEAFF
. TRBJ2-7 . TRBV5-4 TGTGCCAGCAGCTTTACTGACGGCTACGAGCAGTACTTC CASSFTDGYEQYF
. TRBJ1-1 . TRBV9 TGTGCCAGCAGCGTAGGGGGTATGCTCACTGAAGCTTTCTTT CASSVGGMLTEAFF
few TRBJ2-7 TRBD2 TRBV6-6 TGTGCCAGCAGCCGCCGGGGGGGTAGCTCCTACGAGCAGTACTTC CASSRRGGSSYEQYF
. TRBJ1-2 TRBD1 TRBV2 TGTGCCAGCTACCCGGACAGGCAGACTAACTATGGCTACACCTTC CASYPDRQTNYGYTF
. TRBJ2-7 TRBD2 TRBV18 TGTGCCAGCTCACCAAGGTCCGCGAGCCAGACTAGCGGGAGGGTTGGCTACGAGCAGTACTTC CASSPRSASQTSGRVGYEQYF
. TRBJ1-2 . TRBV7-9 TGTGCCAGCAGCCCCGGATCCCGACAGGAAGAAAGCTACACCTTC CASSPGSRQEESYTF
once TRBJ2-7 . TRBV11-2 TGTGCCAGCAGCTTAAATGAGGGCAAAGCCTACGAGCAGTACTTC CASSLNEGKAYEQYF
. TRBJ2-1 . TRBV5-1 TGCGCCAGCAGTGAGGGGGGGGAGTACAATGAGCAGTTCTTC CASSEGGEYNEQFF
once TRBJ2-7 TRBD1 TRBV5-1 TGCGCCAGCAGTAGACAGGGGGACTCCTACGAGCAGTACTTC CASSRQGDSYEQYF
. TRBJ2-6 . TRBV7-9 TGTGCCAGCAGCAAAGGGGCTGGAGCTGGGGCCAACGTCCTGACTTTC CASSKGAGAGANVLTF
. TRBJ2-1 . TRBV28 TGTGCCAGCAGTTCCCAAAATTACAATGAGCAGTTCTTC CASSSQNYNEQFF
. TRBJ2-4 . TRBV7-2 TGTGCCAGCAGCTTGGGGGCCCAAAACATTCAGTACTTC CASSLGAQNIQYF
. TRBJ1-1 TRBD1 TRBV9 TGTGCCAGCAGCGCAGGACAGGAGAACACTGAAGCTTTCTTT CASSAGQENTEAFF
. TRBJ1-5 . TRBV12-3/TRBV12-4 TGTGCCAGCAGTCTTGCAGGGAGAGATCAGCCCCAGCATTTT CASSLAGRDQPQHF
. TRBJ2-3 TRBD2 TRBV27 TGTGCCAGCAGCAGAGCTAGCGGGGGGCGAACAGATACGCAGTATTTT CASSRASGGRTDTQYF